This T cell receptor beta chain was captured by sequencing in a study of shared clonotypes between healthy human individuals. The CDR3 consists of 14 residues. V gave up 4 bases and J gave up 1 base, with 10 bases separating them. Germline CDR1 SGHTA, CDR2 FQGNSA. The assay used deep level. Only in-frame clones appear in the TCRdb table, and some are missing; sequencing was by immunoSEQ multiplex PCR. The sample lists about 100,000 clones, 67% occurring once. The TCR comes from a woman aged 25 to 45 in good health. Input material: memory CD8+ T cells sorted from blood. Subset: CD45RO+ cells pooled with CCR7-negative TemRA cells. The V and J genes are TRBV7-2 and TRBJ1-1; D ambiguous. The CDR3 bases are TGTGCCAGCAGCTCCGGAGGCTGGAACACTGAAGCTTTCTTT. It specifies CASSSGGWNTEAFF.